This T cell receptor beta chain was identified during a study of cytomegalovirus exposure and HLA in healthy donors. Study overall: Among around 180 million T cells, an earlier analysis found 117 million unique TCR beta sequences. Study-level results: Analysis performed later found about 17,000 TCR beta sequences associated with HLA alleles at 0.05 false discovery rate. TCR beta chains numbering more than 150 were designated cytomegalovirus-associated.

This clone appeared once. The antigen is undetermined. Looked up from germline, CDR1 is SGDLS and CDR2 is YYNGEE. J was trimmed by 5 bases and V by 1 base; bases with no gene match: 7. The CDR3 contains 15 residues. The PCR had 60 Vbeta and 13 Jbeta primers. The method was immunoSEQ multiplex PCR; TCRdb's version includes in-frame clones alone and lacks a portion of them. The sample holds approximately 100,000 clones, about 74% seen once. V is TRBV9 and J is TRBJ2-7, with TRBD1 matching 9 bases. The sequenced material came from PBMCs. The source of this sequence is a female donor in good health and CMV-seropositive. The CDR3 reads CASSVTGTGTNEQYF. CDR3 in DNA: TGTGCCAGCAGCGTAACCGGGACAGGGACAAACGAGCAGTACTTC.